The sequence of this T cell receptor beta chain was determined in a study of T cells in localized non-small cell lung cancer (dated by TCRdb to 2020 to 2022). General notes on the study: The study analyzed T cell repertoires of hundreds of early-stage NSCLC patients, comparing tumors and uninvolved tumor-adjacent lungs. The cohort was made up of 236 treatment-naive NSCLC patients whose localized lung tumors had been resected. Of the NSCLC patients, around 140 were male and approximately 100 were female, and the mean age was approximately 66 years.

At diagnosis, tumor, uninvolved tumor-adjacent lung and peripheral blood were collected and then preserved as a mix of FFPE and fresh-frozen material. Notes on this clone: This receptor's antigen is unknown. Base qualities are not at hand, and no much larger clone is one base apart.

The CDR3 goes from the cysteine to the phenylalanine over 16 residues. Only the CDR3 DNA is retained, 48 bases long and in frame from the first base. The trim is 0 bases for V and 5 bases for J, with a gap of 13 bases between the germline ends. The germline V gene sets CDR1 to MNHNS and CDR2 to SASEGT. The study at large found these results: Because the study design was exploratory, TCR variables were selected using unadjusted p-values without false-discovery rate correction. Multi-region tumor sequencing was not performed, so intratumor heterogeneity could not be excluded. The highest T cell clonality was observed in uninvolved tumor-adjacent lung, where clonality exceeded that of tumor, suggesting that antigenic responses were more focused in uninvolved tumor-adjacent lung. Longer overall survival was associated with higher T cell density in blood, whereas shorter survival was associated with higher clonality in adjacent lung. A median of approximately 53 of the top 100 tumor clones turned up in the paired uninvolved adjacent lung, and 25 to 30 of those clones also ranked among the top 100 of that same adjacent lung.

The immunoSEQ Assay was used to sequence TCR beta CDR3 regions from DNA. The authors' analysis ran thus. T cell density was computed as TCR beta template counts normalized to usable DNA estimated by amplifying housekeeping genes. Richness was estimated with the preseqR package, extrapolating to 400,000 templates for PBMC samples and 120,000 templates for tissue samples. Clonality was defined by subtracting Pielou's evenness from one. Differential abundance testing on productive amino-acid clonotypes, with a minimum total count of 5 and an alpha of 0.1, was used to identify tissue-enriched TCRs. The Jaccard Index and the Morisita Overlap Index were used to measure how much the repertoires overlapped between compartments. GLIPH grouped TCR beta CDR3s together with public tetramer-defined viral CDR3s, and a viral motif had to include at least three viral sequences and show V-gene enrichment. TCRdb stores this immuneACCESS table with in-frame sequences only. Part of the clones is absent; in the studies checked, under half of the shortfall reflects unresolved V genes, and no reason is known for the rest. V and J calls and clone size are those listed in that table; D and trimming were worked out from the DNA. Here the sample has over 2,000 clones; approximately 25% occur a single time. The ten largest clones represent roughly 15% of the sample.

The chain couples TRBV6-1 to TRBJ2-2; the D segment cannot be called with confidence. Sequencing used lung tumor tissue, obtained before any cancer treatment. The source is a female donor over 55 with stage I lung adenocarcinoma. The sequenced DNA: TGTGCCAGCAGTGAAGCGCTCTTGGGTGCTACCGGGGAGCTGTTTTTT. This gives the protein CASSEALLGATGELFF.